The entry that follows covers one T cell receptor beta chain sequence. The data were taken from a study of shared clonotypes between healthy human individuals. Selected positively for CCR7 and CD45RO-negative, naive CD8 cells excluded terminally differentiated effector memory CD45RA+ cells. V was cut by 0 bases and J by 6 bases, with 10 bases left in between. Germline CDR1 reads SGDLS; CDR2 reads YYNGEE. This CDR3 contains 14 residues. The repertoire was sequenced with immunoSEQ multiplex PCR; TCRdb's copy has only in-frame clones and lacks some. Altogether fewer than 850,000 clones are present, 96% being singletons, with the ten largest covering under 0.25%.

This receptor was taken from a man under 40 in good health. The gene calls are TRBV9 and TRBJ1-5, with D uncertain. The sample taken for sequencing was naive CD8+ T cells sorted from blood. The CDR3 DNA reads TGTGCCAGCAGCGTAGGTGACGGCGGTCAGCCCCAGCATTTT. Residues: CASSVGDGGQPQHF.